Below, 32 T cell receptor beta chains from the same sample are listed, as sequenced in a study of shared clonotypes between healthy human individuals. Clones were sequenced by immunoSEQ multiplex PCR, and TCRdb holds only the in-frame ones, with some missing. The repertoire includes 470,000 or so clones, 78% of them detected once, and about 12% sits in the top ten. Material for sequencing was PBMCs. These TCRs come from a woman in her thirties or forties in good health. Some clones in this sample may be carry-over from other donors' samples.

The chain uses TRBV4-1 and TRBJ1-2; no clear D gene. The CDR3 has 15 residues. The germline V gene has CDR1 MGHRA and CDR2 YSYEKL. The germline V and J ends were trimmed by 1 base and 5 bases, with 14 bases remaining between them. CDR3 amino acids: CASSQGSGIGYGYTF. CDR3 in DNA: TGCGCCAGCAGCCAAGGGTCTGGGATTGGGTATGGCTACACCTTC.

Remarks on this clone: Additional DNA sequences in this sample encode the identical CDR3. The chain employs TRBV29-1 and TRBJ2-7; 9 nucleotides agree with TRBD2. With V trimmed by 6 bases and J by 1 base, 4 bases remained unmatched. The CDR3 covers 13 residues. From germline, CDR1 is SQVTM and CDR2 ANQGSEA. CDR3 loop: CSVGTSGSYEQYF. CDR3 DNA sequence: TGCAGCGTCGGCACTAGCGGGTCCTACGAGCAGTACTTC.

This chain uses TRBV7-9 with TRBJ2-2; D not certain. Trimming took off 7 bases at V and 3 bases at J, with 9 bases between the two ends. This CDR3 contains 13 residues. From germline, CDR1 is SEHNR and CDR2 FQNEAQ (reference sequence). The CDR3 loop reads CASKDVDTGELFF. The DNA of the CDR3 is TGTGCCAGCAAGGATGTGGACACCGGGGAGCTGTTTTTT.

V is TRBV18 and J is TRBJ2-7; a weak D match, TRBD2 (6 bases). This CDR3 comprises 14 residues. Between the trimmed V and J ends, which lost 1 base and 4 bases, there was a span of 11 bases. Germline CDR1 KGHSH, CDR2 LQKENI. The CDR3 DNA is TGTGCCAGCTCACCACGCACGGGGGAATACGAGCAGTACTTC. Amino acids: CASSPRTGEYEQYF.

In this sample, this clone turned up a few times. The V call is TRBV25-1, the J call TRBJ2-3; the D gene is possibly TRBD2 (6 bases). The CDR3 sequence is 15 residues long. Per the germline V gene, CDR1 is MGHDK and CDR2 is SYGVNS. V dropped 2 bases and J dropped 5 bases, with 14 bases sitting between them. CDR3 in amino acids: CASSEQEGPGDTQYF. The DNA for the CDR3 is TGTGCCAGCAGTGAACAGGAGGGCCCCGGAGATACGCAGTATTTT.

This clone was recorded at least ten times. The gene calls are TRBV27 and TRBJ2-1; 10 positions agree with TRBD2. Germline-derived CDR1 and CDR2 are MNHEY and SMNVEV (reference sequence). The CDR3 consists of 16 residues. V shed 4 bases and J 2 bases; nucleotides not matched to a gene: 5. CDR3 region: CASSSFLAGAYNEQFF. CDR3 nucleotides: TGTGCCAGCAGTTCATTTCTAGCGGGGGCCTACAATGAGCAGTTCTTC.

A few counts support this clone. The rearrangement joins TRBV5-1 to TRBJ1-1; 8 bases fit TRBD1. Losses at the gene ends were 4 bases for V and 2 bases for J; bases not matched to a gene: 4. The germline CDR1 and CDR2 sequences are SGHRS and YFSETQ. The CDR3 covers 14 residues. The chain's CDR3 is CASSADRGNTEAFF. The CDR3 bases are TGCGCCAGCAGCGCAGACAGGGGAAACACTGAAGCTTTCTTT. The full variable domain, with the rest looked up from reference TRBV5-1 and TRBJ1-1, is KAGVTQTPRYLIKTRGQQVTLSCSPISGHRSVSWYQQTPGQGLQFLFEYFSETQRNKGNFPGRFSGRQFSNSRSEMNVSTLELGDSALYLCASSADRGNTEAFFGQGTRLTVV.

This chain uses TRBV13 with TRBJ2-5; 13 nucleotides agree with TRBD2. There are 17 residues in the CDR3. V trimming: 1 base; J trimming: 4 bases; junction bases outside the gene matches: 6. Germline V gene sequence: CDR1 PRHDT, CDR2 FYEKMQ (reference sequence). The CDR3 DNA is TGTGCCAGCAGCTTAGCCACTAGCGGGAGGGGAGGAGAGACCCAGTACTTC. It is translated as CASSLATSGRGGETQYF.

The rearrangement uses TRBV15 and TRBJ2-1; 10 nucleotides line up with TRBD2. Germline CDR1 and CDR2: LNHNV and YYDKDF (reference sequence). This CDR3 has 14 amino acids. V lost 3 bases, J lost 9 bases, and 5 bases stayed unmatched. CDR3: CATSSGTSAGEQFF. Written as DNA, the CDR3 is TGTGCCACCAGCAGCGGGACTAGCGCCGGTGAGCAGTTCTTC.

This chain uses TRBV30 with TRBJ2-1; D unclear. V was cut by 5 bases and J by 3 bases, with 11 bases left in between. The CDR3 contains 13 residues. Germline V gives CDR1 GTSNPN, CDR2 SVGIG (reference sequence). CDR3 nucleotide sequence: TGTGCCTGGGGTAGCCCGGTCTACAATGAGCAGTTCTTC. Its protein is CAWGSPVYNEQFF.

There are a few counts of this clone. The chain links TRBV4-1 to TRBJ1-1; a weak D match, TRBD1 (6 bases). V was pared by 3 bases and J by 4 bases, with 12 bases between. CDR3 length equals 14 residues. Germline V lookup: CDR1 MGHRA, CDR2 YSYEKL. The CDR3, as DNA: TGCGCCAGCAGCCACTACAGGGAGGCCACTGAAGCTTTCTTT. It specifies CASSHYREATEAFF.

The gene calls are TRBV29-1 and TRBJ2-7; D may be TRBD1 (6 bases). From germline, CDR1 is SQVTM and CDR2 ANQGSEA. The CDR3 sequence is 16 residues long. V lost 1 base, J lost 4 bases, and 20 bases lay in between. CDR3 region: CSVEGGSAGVGYEQYF. CDR3 sequence (DNA): TGCAGCGTTGAAGGCGGTTCGGCAGGGGTTGGGTACGAGCAGTACTTC.

This clone was picked up one time. This sequence joins TRBV2 and TRBJ2-5, with D possibly matching TRBD1 (6 bases). V lost 4 bases, J lost 1 base, and 13 bases lay in between. Germline CDR1 reads SNHLY; CDR2 reads FYNNEI. The length of the CDR3 is 15 residues. The CDR3, as DNA: TGTGCCAGCAGTGGGCGGACAGCAGTCCAAGAGACCCAGTACTTC. Its translation is CASSGRTAVQETQYF.

This clone was found a few times. The chain employs TRBV21-1 and TRBJ1-3. TRBV21-1 is recorded as a pseudogene. The CDR3 sequence is 16 residues long. The CDR3 loop reads CASSKVEGIAGNTIYF. The DNA of the CDR3 is TGTGCCAGCAGCAAAGTGGAAGGGATCGCTGGAAACACCATATATTTT.

This rearrangement joins TRBV11-2 to TRBJ1-1; D is unclear. This CDR3 comprises 18 residues. CDR1 is SGHAT, CDR2 FQNNGV, per germline. Trimming cost V 1 base and J 4 bases, with 22 bases left between them. The CDR3 spells CASSLAIYSIRGGTEAFF. The DNA for the CDR3 is TGTGCCAGCAGCTTAGCGATCTACAGTATTCGAGGAGGCACTGAAGCTTTCTTT.

J is TRBJ2-2 and V is TRBV7-2, with 7 bases identical to TRBD2. The germline gives CDR1 SGHTA, CDR2 FQGNSA. Trimming removed 4 bases from V and 4 bases from J; junction bases left unmatched: 12. The CDR3 extends over 17 amino acids. CDR3 protein: CASSSIGLVWGTGELFF. The CDR3 DNA reads TGTGCCAGCAGCTCCATCGGACTAGTTTGGGGCACCGGGGAGCTGTTTTTT.

This clone occurred many times. The V gene is TRBV5-6, the J gene TRBJ2-3, with D uncertain. Deletions cut 5 bases from V and 2 bases from J, with 9 bases between. The germline CDR1 and CDR2 sequences are SGHDT and YYEEEE. The length of the CDR3 is 13 residues. In DNA form, the CDR3 reads TGTGCCAGCAGAGATTGGGCCACAGATACGCAGTATTTT. Amino acid sequence: CASRDWATDTQYF. The full variable domain, in which reference TRBV5-6 and TRBJ2-3 provide the parts outside the CDR3, is DAGVTQSPTHLIKTRGQQVTLRCSPKSGHDTVSWYQQALGQGPQFIFQYYEEEERQRGNFPDRFSGHQFPNYSSELNVNALLLGDSALYLCASRDWATDTQYFGPGTRLTVL.

The genes are TRBV27 and TRBJ2-1, with 8 bases matching TRBD1. Germline-derived CDR1 and CDR2 are MNHEY and SMNVEV (reference sequence). The CDR3 is made up of 15 amino acids. The junction had 6 bases not matched to a gene; V was cut back by 6 bases and J by 2 bases. The CDR3 here is CASSRGRGTYNEQFF. CDR3 coding DNA: TGTGCCAGCAGCAGGGGGCGCGGGACCTACAATGAGCAGTTCTTC.

There are a few counts of this clone. The chain employs TRBV7-2 and TRBJ1-1; D uncertain. This CDR3 spans 12 amino acids. The germline V and J ends were trimmed by 2 bases and 4 bases, with 5 bases remaining between them. Germline assignment: CDR1 SGHTA and CDR2 FQGNSA. CDR3 amino acids: CASSLRITEAFF. For the CDR3, the DNA is TGTGCCAGCAGCTTACGGATCACTGAAGCTTTCTTT.

This chain joins TRBV4-1 and TRBJ1-2; TRBD1 aligns across 11 bases. V shed 5 bases, J shed 7 bases, and the junction held 6 bases outside the gene matches. The CDR3 has 14 amino acids. From germline, CDR1 is MGHRA and CDR2 YSYEKL. CDR3 in DNA: TGCGCCAGCAGCTTCCGGGACAGGGGGTTTGGCTACACCTTC. It codes for CASSFRDRGFGYTF.

The chain recombines TRBV5-1 with TRBJ2-3; D not certain. Germline V CDR1 and CDR2: SGHRS, YFSETQ. Deletions cut 0 bases from V and 4 bases from J, with 12 bases between. This CDR3 spans 15 amino acids. The CDR3 bases are TGCGCCAGCAGCTTGGCCAACAGCGTCCCAGATACGCAGTATTTT. Encoded protein: CASSLANSVPDTQYF. The full variable domain, rest sourced from reference TRBV5-1 and TRBJ2-3, is KAGVTQTPRYLIKTRGQQVTLSCSPISGHRSVSWYQQTPGQGLQFLFEYFSETQRNKGNFPGRFSGRQFSNSRSEMNVSTLELGDSALYLCASSLANSVPDTQYFGPGTRLTVL.

Of note for this clone: Since a far larger clone is one base different, this is likely a read error. Other nucleotide sequences from this sample produce the same CDR3. The chain joins TRBV30 to TRBJ1-1, with D hard to call. The CDR3 is 13 amino acids. Germline CDR1 GTSNPN, CDR2 SVGIG (reference sequence). CDR3: CASRHPQNTEAFF. CDR3 nucleotide sequence: TGTGCCTCAAGACACCCCCAGAACACTGAAGCCTTCTTT.

This clone came up many times. The chain employs TRBV7-8 and TRBJ2-3; TRBD2 is a possible D gene (5 bases). The V gene lost 5 bases and the J gene lost 7 bases, with 19 bases spanning the gap. The CDR3 has 15 amino acids. From germline, CDR1 is SGHVS and CDR2 FQNEAQ. CDR3 nucleotides: TGTGCCAGCAGCCCCCCGGGGAGCAGCCTCAATACGCAGTATTTT. Protein product: CASSPPGSSLNTQYF.

This chain links TRBV5-1 with TRBJ2-7; D is tentatively TRBD1 or TRBD2 (5 bases each). The CDR3 length is 14 residues. Trimming cost V 4 bases and J 6 bases, with 17 bases left between them. Germline V gene lookup returns CDR1 SGHRS and CDR2 YFSETQ. The CDR3 DNA sequence: TGCGCCAGCAGCCCTGGTGGGACGGTCTCCGAGCAGTACTTC. Protein sequence: CASSPGGTVSEQYF.

The rearrangement links TRBV7-7 to TRBJ1-3; D remains ambiguous. V was trimmed by 5 bases and J by 4 bases, leaving 12 bases between them. The length of the CDR3 is 14 residues. The germline gives CDR1 SSHAT, CDR2 FNYEAQ (reference sequence). CDR3 nucleotides: TGTGCCAGCAGCCCCCTTTTTCCCGGAAACACCATATATTTT. Translating gives CASSPLFPGNTIYF. Looking up the rest from reference TRBV7-7 and TRBJ1-3 gives the full variable domain: GAGVSQSPRYKVTKRGQDVTLRCDPISSHATLYWYQQALGQGPEFLTYFNYEAQPDKSGLPSDRFSAERPEGSISTLTIQRTEQRDSAMYRCASSPLFPGNTIYFGEGSWLTVV.

The chain employs TRBV7-6 and TRBJ2-1; D is uncertain. In germline, CDR1 is SGHVS, CDR2 FNYEAQ. V dropped 5 bases and J dropped 0 bases, with 17 bases sitting between them. This CDR3 spans 17 amino acids. CDR3 sequence: CASSPQPLLGSYNEQFF. The CDR3, as DNA: TGTGCCAGCAGCCCCCAACCACTGCTAGGCTCCTACAATGAGCAGTTCTTC. The full variable domain, completed using reference TRBV7-6 and TRBJ2-1, is GAGVSQSPRYKVTKRGQDVALRCDPISGHVSLYWYRQALGQGPEFLTYFNYEAQQDKSGLPNDRFSAERPEGSISTLTIQRTEQRDSAMYRCASSPQPLLGSYNEQFFGPGTRLTVL.

The chain recombines TRBV30 with TRBJ2-1; unclear D gene. Germline CDR1 is GTSNPN and CDR2 is SVGIG (reference sequence). The V gene lost 3 bases and the J gene lost 6 bases, with 9 bases spanning the gap. The CDR3 has 12 residues. CDR3 in DNA: TGTGCCTGGAGCCCCAGGCGCAATGAGCAGTTCTTC. Translating it yields CAWSPRRNEQFF.

This rearrangement joins TRBV7-9 to TRBJ2-1, with 14 bases aligning to TRBD2. CDR1 is SEHNR, CDR2 FQNEAQ, per germline (reference sequence). The CDR3 loop spans 17 amino acids. J was trimmed by 9 bases and V by 5 bases; bases with no gene match: 12. CDR3 sequence (DNA): TGTGCCAGCAGCAAGCGAACCGGGACTAGCGGGAGTGTTGAGCAGTTCTTC. Amino acids: CASSKRTGTSGSVEQFF.

Points on this clone: It differs at one base from a far larger clone, so likely a read error. The V gene is TRBV11-3, the J gene TRBJ2-1; D tentatively reads TRBD1 or TRBD2 (5 bases each). The germline V gene encodes CDR1 SGHNT and CDR2 YENEEA. This CDR3 has 16 amino acids. This chain's CDR3 is CASSLDWGSSYSEQFF. DNA for the CDR3: TGTGCCAGCAGCTTAGATTGGGGGAGCTCCTACAGTGAGCAGTTCTTC. Looking up the rest from reference TRBV11-3 and TRBJ2-1 gives the full variable domain: EAGVVQSPRYKIIEKKQPVAFWCNPISGHNTLYWYLQNLGQGPELLIRYENEEAVDDSQLPKDRFSAERLKGVDSTLKIQPAELGDSAVYLCASSLDWGSSYSEQFFGPGTRLTVL.

This chain connects TRBV2 to TRBJ2-3, with D hard to call. From germline, CDR1 is SNHLY and CDR2 FYNNEI. The CDR3 runs to 15 residues. The V gene lost 3 bases and the J gene lost 0 bases, with 10 bases spanning the gap. CDR3 loop: CASSEWQLSTDTQYF. CDR3 coding DNA: TGTGCCAGCAGTGAGTGGCAACTTAGCACAGATACGCAGTATTTT.

The rearrangement joins TRBV5-1 to TRBJ2-5; possibly TRBD1 for D (6 bases). The CDR3 consists of 14 residues. CDR1 is SGHRS, CDR2 YFSETQ, per germline. V was pared by 0 bases and J by 3 bases, with 9 bases between. The CDR3 DNA is TGCGCCAGCAGCTTGGGGGACACCGAAGAGACCCAGTACTTC. Amino acids: CASSLGDTEETQYF.

The chain recombines TRBV5-1 with TRBJ2-7, with TRBD1 matching over 8 bases. The CDR3 is made up of 21 amino acids. V trimming: 0 bases; J trimming: 3 bases; junction bases outside the gene matches: 23. The germline CDR1 and CDR2 sequences are SGHRS and YFSETQ. The CDR3 region is CASSLAYSGQGWGLASYEQYF. CDR3 bases: TGCGCCAGCAGCTTGGCCTATTCCGGACAGGGTTGGGGTTTGGCCAGCTACGAGCAGTACTTC. Based on the CDR3 plus reference TRBV5-1 and TRBJ2-7, the full variable domain is KAGVTQTPRYLIKTRGQQVTLSCSPISGHRSVSWYQQTPGQGLQFLFEYFSETQRNKGNFPGRFSGRQFSNSRSEMNVSTLELGDSALYLCASSLAYSGQGWGLASYEQYFGPGTRLTVT.